There are a few counts of the clone carrying this T cell receptor beta chain. The antigen is unknown. The data are from a study of blood T cells in healthy people across ages. Study findings and constraints: The long-lived group displayed more naive CD4+ cells, plus higher diversity, than the aged donors did.

Together with a sample-barcoded 5' primer, a J-beta primer mix was included in a second PCR lasting 7 to 11 cycles. Every sample returned 3 million or more CDR3-containing paired-end reads. A single record per CDR3 protein comes from TCRdb applying MiXCR to the 5' RACE reads. Of approximately 600,000 distinct CDR3 sequences in the sample, 45% to 65% are singletons; the top ten hold around 37%. Deletions cut 10 bases from V and 6 bases from J, with 13 bases between. Germline-derived CDR1 and CDR2 are ENHRY and SYGVKD. CDR3 length equals 13 residues. The material sequenced was blood. This clonotype was obtained from a man in his 60s in good health. The V gene is TRBV10-3, the J gene TRBJ1-6; D is perhaps TRBD1 (5 bases). The CDR3 DNA is TGTGCCACCGGGGGGGAACTTAATTCACCCCTCCACTTT. This sequence encodes CATGGELNSPLHF.